Listed here is a single T cell receptor (beta chain). The antigen remains unidentified. This entry comes from a study of beta chain features in type 1 diabetes. Findings of the study overall: Over-representation of high TCR-expressing cells was a possible consequence of cDNA sequencing. TCRB CDR3s were moderately but significantly shorter in Type 1 diabetes patients in all four CD4+ subsets. VDJ junctions sequenced from type 1 diabetes patients showed fewer insertions and more deletions.

The CDR3 loop spans 14 amino acids. The J segment lost 9 bases and the V segment lost 5 bases, leaving 6 bases of the junction unmatched. Germline loops: CDR1 SEHNR, CDR2 FQNEAQ (reference sequence). Of the isolated RNA, all was reverse transcribed, and so the sequenced material was expressed TCRB transcripts. Deep immunoSEQ sequencing covered naive, central memory and regulatory T cell samples. TCRdb keeps only in-frame clones here, not all; method: immunoSEQ multiplex PCR. The table shows 150,000 to 200,000 clones, with around 63% occurring only once. The chain has TRBV7-9 and TRBJ1-6; 8 positions agree with TRBD1. This sequence originates from a man aged 25-45 years with type 1 diabetes. Sequencing was done on a sample of naive CD4+ T cells from blood. CDR3 coding DNA: TGTGCCAGCAGCGCGACAGGGGAGAGTTCACCCCTCCACTTT. Amino acid sequence: CASSATGESSPLHF.